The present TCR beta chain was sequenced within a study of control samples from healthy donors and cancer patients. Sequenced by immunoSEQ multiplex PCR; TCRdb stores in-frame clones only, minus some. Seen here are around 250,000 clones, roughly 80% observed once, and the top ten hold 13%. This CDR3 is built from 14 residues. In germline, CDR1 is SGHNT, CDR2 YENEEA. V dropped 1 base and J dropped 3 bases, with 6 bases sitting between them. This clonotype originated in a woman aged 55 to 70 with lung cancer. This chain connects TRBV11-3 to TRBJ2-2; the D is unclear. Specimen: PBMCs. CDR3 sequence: CASSLARDTGELFF. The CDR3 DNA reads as TGTGCCAGCAGCTTAGCTAGGGACACCGGGGAGCTGTTTTTT.